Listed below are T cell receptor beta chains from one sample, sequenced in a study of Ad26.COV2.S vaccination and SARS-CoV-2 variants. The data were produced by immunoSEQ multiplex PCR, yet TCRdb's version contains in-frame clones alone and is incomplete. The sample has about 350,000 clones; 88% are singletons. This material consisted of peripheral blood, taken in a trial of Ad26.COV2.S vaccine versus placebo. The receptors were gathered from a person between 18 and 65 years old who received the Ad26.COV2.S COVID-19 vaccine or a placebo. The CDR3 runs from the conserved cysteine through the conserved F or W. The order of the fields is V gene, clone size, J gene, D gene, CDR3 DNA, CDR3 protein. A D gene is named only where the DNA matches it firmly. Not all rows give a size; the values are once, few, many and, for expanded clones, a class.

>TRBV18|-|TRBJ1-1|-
TGTGCCAGCTCACCTGGGGCGAACACTGAAGCTTTCTTT
CASSPGANTEAFF
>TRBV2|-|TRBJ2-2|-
TGTGCCAGCAAAAGGTATCCGGAAATTAACACCGGGGAGCTGTTTTTT
CASKRYPEINTGELFF
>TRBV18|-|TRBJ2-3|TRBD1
TGTGCCAGCTCGAACTCCTGGGACAGGGATCGTTCAGATACGCAGTATTTT
CASSNSWDRDRSDTQYF
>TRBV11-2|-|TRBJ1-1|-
TGTGCCAGCAGCTTAGTTCGGGGAAACACTGAAGCTTTCTTT
CASSLVRGNTEAFF
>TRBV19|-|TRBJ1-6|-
TGTGCCAGTAGTATCAGAGATAGCTCCTATAATTCACCCCTCCACTTT
CASSIRDSSYNSPLHF
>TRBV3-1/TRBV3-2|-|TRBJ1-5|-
TGTGCCAGCGGGACGGGCAATCAGCCCCAGCATTTT
CASGTGNQPQHF
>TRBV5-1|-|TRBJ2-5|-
TGCGCCAGCAGCGCTCGACTCGTGTACCAAGAGACCCAGTACTTC
CASSARLVYQETQYF
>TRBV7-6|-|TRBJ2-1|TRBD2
TGTGCCAGCAGCTTTGGGGGGGAAAGCTCCTACAATGAGCAGTTCTTC
CASSFGGESSYNEQFF
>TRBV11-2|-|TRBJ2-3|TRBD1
TGTGCCAGCAGACCCCGACAGGGCACCGTACCAACTAGCACAGATACGCAGTATTTT
CASRPRQGTVPTSTDTQYF
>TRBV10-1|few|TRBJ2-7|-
TGCGCCAGCAGTCCAGGACACCTCGGGACCTACGAGCAGTACTTC
CASSPGHLGTYEQYF
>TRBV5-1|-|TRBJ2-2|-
TGCGCCAGCAGCAGGCGCGACACTTCGAACACCGGGGAGCTGTTTTTT
CASSRRDTSNTGELFF
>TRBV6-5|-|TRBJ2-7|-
TGTGCCAGCAGTTACTCCGGGGGCGGGGAGTACGAGCAGTACTTC
CASSYSGGGEYEQYF
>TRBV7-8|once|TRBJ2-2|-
TGTGCCAGCAGCTCAAGACAGGTTGAGGGGGAGCTGTTTTTT
CASSSRQVEGELFF
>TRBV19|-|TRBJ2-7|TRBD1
TGTGCCACCAGGACAGGCTACGAGCAGTACTTC
CATRTGYEQYF
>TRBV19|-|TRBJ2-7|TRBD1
TGTGCCAGTAGTCTGAGAAGGGGGACAGGGGTCCACGAGCAGTACTTC
CASSLRRGTGVHEQYF
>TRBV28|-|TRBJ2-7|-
TGTGCCAGCAGTTTTGAGTGGCGGTTCGAGCAGTACTTC
CASSFEWRFEQYF
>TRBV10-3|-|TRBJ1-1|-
TGTGCCATCATCTCCCAGGAGAACACTGAAGCTTTCTTT
CAIISQENTEAFF